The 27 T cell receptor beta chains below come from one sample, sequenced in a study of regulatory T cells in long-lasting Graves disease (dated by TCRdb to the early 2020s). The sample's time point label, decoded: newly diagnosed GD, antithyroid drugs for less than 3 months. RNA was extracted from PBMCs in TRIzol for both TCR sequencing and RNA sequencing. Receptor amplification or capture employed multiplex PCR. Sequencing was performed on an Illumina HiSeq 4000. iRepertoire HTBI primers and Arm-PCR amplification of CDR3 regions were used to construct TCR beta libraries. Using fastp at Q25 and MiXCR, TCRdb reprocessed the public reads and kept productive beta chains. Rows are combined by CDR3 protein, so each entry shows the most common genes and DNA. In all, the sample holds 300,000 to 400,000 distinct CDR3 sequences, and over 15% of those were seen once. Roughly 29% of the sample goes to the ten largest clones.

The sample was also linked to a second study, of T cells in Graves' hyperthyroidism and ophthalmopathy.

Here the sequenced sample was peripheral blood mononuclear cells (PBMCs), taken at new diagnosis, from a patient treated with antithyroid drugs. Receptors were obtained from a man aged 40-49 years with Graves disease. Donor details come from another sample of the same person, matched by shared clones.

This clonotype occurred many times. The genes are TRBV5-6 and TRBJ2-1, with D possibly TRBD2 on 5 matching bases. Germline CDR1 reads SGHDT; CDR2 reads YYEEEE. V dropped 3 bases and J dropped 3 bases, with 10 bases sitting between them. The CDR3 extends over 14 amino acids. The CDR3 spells CASSSTGSYNEQFF. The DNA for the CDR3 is TGTGCCAGCAGCTCGACTGGGAGCTACAATGAGCAGTTCTTC.

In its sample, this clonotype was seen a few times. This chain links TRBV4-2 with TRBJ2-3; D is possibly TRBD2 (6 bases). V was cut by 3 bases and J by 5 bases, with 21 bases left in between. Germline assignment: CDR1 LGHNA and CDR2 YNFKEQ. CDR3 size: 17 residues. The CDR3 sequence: CASSQLGTRGTGDTQYF. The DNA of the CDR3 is TGTGCCAGCAGCCAGCTCGGGACTCGGGGTACGGGAGATACGCAGTATTTT.

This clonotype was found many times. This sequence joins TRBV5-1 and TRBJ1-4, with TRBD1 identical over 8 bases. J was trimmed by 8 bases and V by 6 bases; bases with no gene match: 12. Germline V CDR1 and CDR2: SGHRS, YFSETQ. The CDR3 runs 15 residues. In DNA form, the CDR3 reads TGCGCCAGCATGCGCGGAGACAGGGGACAGGAAAAACTGTTTTTT. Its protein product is CASMRGDRGQEKLFF. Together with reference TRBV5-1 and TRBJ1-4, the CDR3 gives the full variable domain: KAGVTQTPRYLIKTRGQQVTLSCSPISGHRSVSWYQQTPGQGLQFLFEYFSETQRNKGNFPGRFSGRQFSNSRSEMNVSTLELGDSALYLCASMRGDRGQEKLFFGSGTQLSVL.

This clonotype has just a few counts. The DNA for the CDR3 is TGTGCCAGCAGACAGGGGGGGACCGGGGAGCTGTTTTTT. This sequence encodes CASRQGGTGELFF. This chain uses TRBV2 with TRBJ2-2, with D possibly being TRBD1 (8 bases). Germline lookup yields CDR1 SNHLY and CDR2 FYNNEI. With 6 bases removed from V and 5 bases from J, the gap between germline ends came to 10 bases. The CDR3 covers 13 residues.

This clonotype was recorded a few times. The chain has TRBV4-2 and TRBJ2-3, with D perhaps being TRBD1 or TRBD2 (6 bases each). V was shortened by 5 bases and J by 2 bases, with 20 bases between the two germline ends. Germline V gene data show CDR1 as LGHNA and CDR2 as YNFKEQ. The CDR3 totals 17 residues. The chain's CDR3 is CASSWSGGGLVTDTQYF. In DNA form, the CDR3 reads TGTGCCAGCAGCTGGTCAGGAGGGGGATTGGTCACAGATACGCAGTATTTT.

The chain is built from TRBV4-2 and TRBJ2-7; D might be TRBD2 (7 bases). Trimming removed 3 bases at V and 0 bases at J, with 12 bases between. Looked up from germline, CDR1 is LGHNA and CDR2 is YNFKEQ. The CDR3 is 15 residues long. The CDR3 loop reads CASSHLGGHSYEQYF. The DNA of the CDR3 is TGTGCCAGCAGCCATCTCGGGGGGCACTCCTACGAGCAGTACTTC.

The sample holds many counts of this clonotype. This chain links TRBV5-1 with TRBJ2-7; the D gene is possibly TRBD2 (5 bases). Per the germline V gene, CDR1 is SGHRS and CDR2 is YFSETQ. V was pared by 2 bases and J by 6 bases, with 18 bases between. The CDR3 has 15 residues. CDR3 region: CASSFMGERLGEQYF. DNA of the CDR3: TGCGCCAGCAGCTTCATGGGAGAAAGGTTGGGCGAGCAGTACTTC.

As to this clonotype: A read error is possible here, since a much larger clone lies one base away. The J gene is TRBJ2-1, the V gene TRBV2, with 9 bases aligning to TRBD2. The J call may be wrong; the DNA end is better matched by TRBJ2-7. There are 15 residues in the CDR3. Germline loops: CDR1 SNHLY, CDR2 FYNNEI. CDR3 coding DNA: TGTGCCAGCAGTCGTAGCAGCGGGGGGTACAATGAGCAGTACTTC. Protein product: CASSRSSGGYNEQYF.

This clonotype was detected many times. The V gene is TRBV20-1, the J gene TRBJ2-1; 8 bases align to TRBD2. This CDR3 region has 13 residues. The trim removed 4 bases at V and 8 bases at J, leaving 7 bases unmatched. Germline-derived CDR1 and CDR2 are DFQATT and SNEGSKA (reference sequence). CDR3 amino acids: CSATGLVRDEQFF. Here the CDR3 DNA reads TGCAGTGCTACGGGACTAGTTCGCGATGAGCAGTTCTTC.

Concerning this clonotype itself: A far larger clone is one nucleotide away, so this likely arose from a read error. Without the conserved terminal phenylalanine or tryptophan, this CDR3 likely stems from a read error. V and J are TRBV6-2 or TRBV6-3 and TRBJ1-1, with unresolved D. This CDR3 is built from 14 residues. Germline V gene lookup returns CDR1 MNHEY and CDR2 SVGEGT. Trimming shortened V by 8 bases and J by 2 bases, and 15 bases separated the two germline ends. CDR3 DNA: TGTGCCAGCCACAGCGGGCTCCGAAACACTGAAGCTTTCCTT. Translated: CASHSGLRNTEAFL.

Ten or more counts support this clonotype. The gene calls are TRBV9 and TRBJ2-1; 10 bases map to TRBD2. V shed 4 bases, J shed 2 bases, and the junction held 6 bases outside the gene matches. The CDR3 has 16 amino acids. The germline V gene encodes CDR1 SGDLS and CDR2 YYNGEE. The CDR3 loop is CASSPQLAGPYNEQFF. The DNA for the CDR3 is TGTGCCAGCAGCCCTCAACTAGCGGGGCCCTACAATGAGCAGTTCTTC.

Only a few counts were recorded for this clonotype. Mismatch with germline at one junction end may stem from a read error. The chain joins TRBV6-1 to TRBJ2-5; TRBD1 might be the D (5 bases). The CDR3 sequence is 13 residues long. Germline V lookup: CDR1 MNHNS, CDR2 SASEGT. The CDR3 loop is CTSSFRQKETQYF. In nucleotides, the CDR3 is TGTACCAGCAGCTTCCGACAGAAAGAGACCCAGTACTTC.

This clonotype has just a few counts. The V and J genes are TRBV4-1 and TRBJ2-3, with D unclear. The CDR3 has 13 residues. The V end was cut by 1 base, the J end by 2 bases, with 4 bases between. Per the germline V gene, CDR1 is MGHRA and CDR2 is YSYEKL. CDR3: CASSQAATDTQYF. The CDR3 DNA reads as TGCGCCAGCAGCCAAGCGGCCACAGATACGCAGTATTTT.

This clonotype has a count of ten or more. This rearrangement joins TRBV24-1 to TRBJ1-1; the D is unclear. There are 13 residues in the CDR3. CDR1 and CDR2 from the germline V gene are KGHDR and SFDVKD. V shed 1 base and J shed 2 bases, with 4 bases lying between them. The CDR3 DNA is TGTGCCACCAGTGATTTTGCCAACACTGAAGCTTTCTTT. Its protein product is CATSDFANTEAFF.

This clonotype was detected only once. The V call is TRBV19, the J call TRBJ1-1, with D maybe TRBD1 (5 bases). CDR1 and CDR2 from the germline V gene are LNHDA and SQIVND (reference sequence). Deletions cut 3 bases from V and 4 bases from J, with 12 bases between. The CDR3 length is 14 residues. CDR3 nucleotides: TGTGCCAGTAGTATTTCCCGGGGGTTCACTGAAGCTTTCTTT. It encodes CASSISRGFTEAFF.

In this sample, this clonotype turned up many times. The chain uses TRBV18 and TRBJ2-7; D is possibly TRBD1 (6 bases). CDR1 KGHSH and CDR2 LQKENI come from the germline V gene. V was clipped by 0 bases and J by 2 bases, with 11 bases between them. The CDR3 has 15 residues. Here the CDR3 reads CASSPPAGTTYEQYF. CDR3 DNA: TGTGCCAGCTCACCACCGGCAGGGACAACCTACGAGCAGTACTTC.

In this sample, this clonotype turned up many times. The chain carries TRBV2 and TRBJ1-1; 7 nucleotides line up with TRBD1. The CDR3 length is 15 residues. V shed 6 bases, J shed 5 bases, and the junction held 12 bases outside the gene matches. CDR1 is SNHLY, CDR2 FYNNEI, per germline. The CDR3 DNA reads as TGTGCCAGCAGCCTACAGGGGATGGGGAGGACTGAAGCTTTCTTT. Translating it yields CASSLQGMGRTEAFF.

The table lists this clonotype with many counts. CDR3 nucleotide sequence: TGTGCCAGCAGCTCTAGCGGGCTGATCTACAATGAGCAGTTCTTC. Translated, it gives CASSSSGLIYNEQFF. The V and J genes are TRBV9 and TRBJ2-1; 8 bases are shared with TRBD2. Germline V CDR1 and CDR2: SGDLS, YYNGEE. This CDR3 is 15 amino acids long. Trimming removed 4 bases from V and 3 bases from J; junction bases left unmatched: 6.

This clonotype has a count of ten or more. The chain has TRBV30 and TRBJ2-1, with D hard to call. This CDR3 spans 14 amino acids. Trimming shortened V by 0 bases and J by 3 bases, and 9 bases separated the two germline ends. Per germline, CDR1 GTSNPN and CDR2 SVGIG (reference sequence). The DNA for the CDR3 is TGTGCCTGGAGTGTTGGGGTCGGCTACAATGAGCAGTTCTTC. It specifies CAWSVGVGYNEQFF.

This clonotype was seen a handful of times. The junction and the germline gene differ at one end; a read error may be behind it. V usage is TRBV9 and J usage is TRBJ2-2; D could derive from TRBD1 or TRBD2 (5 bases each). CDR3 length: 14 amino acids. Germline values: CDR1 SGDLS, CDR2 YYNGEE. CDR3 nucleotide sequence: TGTGCCAGCAACCCTTGGGGGAACACCCGGGAGCTGTTTTTT. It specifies CASNPWGNTRELFF.

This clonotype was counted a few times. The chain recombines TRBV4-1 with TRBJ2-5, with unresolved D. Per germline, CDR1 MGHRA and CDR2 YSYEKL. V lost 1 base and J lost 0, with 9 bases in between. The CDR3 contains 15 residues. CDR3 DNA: TGCGCCAGCAGCCAAGGTCCGGCTTACCAAGAGACCCAGTACTTC. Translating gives CASSQGPAYQETQYF.

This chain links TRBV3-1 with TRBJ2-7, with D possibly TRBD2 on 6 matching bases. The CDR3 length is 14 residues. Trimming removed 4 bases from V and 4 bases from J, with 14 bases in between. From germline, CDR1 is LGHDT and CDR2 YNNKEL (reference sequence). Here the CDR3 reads CASSPLSGGYEQYF. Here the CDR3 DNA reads TGTGCCAGCAGCCCCCTGTCCGGGGGATACGAGCAGTACTTC.

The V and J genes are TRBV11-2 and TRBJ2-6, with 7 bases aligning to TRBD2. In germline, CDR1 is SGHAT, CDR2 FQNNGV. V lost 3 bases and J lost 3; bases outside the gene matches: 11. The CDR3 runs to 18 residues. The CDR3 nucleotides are TGTGCCAGCAGCTTGCCGCGGGGGTCTTACTTTGGGGCCAACGTCCTGACTTTC. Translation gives CASSLPRGSYFGANVLTF.

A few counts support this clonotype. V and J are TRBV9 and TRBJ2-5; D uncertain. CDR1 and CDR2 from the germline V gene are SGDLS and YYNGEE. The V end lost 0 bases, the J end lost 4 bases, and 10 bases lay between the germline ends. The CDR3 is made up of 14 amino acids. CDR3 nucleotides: TGTGCCAGCAGCGTAGGCCCCGGGCCAGAGACCCAGTACTTC. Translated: CASSVGPGPETQYF.

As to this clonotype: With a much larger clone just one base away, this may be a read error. The CDR3 loop reads CAGSSDRIGELFF. The CDR3 DNA reads TGTGCCGGCAGCTCCGACAGAATCGGGGAGCTGTTTTTT. The chain is built from TRBV5-5 and TRBJ2-2; TRBD1 might be the D (5 bases). Germline V gives CDR1 SGHKS, CDR2 YYEKEE (reference sequence). The length of the CDR3 is 13 residues.

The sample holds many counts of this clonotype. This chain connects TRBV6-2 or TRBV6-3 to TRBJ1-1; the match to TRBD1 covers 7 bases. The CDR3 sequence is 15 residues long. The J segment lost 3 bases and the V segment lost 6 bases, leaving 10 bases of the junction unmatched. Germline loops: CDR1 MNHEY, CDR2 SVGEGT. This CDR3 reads CASRPSTGLYTEAFF. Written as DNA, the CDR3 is TGTGCCAGCAGACCATCGACAGGGTTGTACACTGAAGCTTTCTTT.

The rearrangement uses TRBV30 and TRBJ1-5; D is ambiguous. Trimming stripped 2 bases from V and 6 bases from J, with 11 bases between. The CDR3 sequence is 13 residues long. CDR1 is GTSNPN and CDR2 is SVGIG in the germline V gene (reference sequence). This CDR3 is CAWSRSYSQPQHF. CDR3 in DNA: TGTGCCTGGAGTAGGAGCTACAGTCAGCCCCAGCATTTT.